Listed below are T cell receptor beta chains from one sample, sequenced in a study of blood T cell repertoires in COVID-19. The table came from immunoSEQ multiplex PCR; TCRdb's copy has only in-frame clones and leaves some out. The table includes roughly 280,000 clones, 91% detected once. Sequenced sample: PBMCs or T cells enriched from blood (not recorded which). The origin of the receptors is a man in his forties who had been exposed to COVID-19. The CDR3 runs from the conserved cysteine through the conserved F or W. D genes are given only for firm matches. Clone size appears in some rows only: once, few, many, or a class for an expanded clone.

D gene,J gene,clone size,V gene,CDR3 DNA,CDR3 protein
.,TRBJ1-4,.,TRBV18,TGTGCCAGCTCGCGGGACAATGAAAAACTGTTTTTT,CASSRDNEKLFF
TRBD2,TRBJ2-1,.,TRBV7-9,TGTGCCAGCAGTCCTAAATCAAGCGGGAGGGCCAGTAATGAGCAGTTCTTC,CASSPKSSGRASNEQFF
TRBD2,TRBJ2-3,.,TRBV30,TGTGCCTGGAGTGTTCCAATGGGACTACCAGACACAGATACGCAGTATTTT,CAWSVPMGLPDTDTQYF
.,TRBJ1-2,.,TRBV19,TGTGCCACCCGCTCCCAGTCAGATGGCTACACCTTC,CATRSQSDGYTF
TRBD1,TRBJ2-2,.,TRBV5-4,TGTGCCAGCAGCTTCGGGACAGCTGTTACCGGGGAGCTGTTTTTT,CASSFGTAVTGELFF
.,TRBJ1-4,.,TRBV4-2,TGTGCCAGCAGCCAAGATAGCGGACTTCTGAATGAAAAACTGTTTTTT,CASSQDSGLLNEKLFF
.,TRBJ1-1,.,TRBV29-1,TGCAGCGTTGGTGGATATAGCAACACTGAAGCTTTCTTT,CSVGGYSNTEAFF
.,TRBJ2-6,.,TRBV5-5,TGTGCCAGCAGCTTAGAGTCCGGGTACGGGGCCAACGTCCTGACTTTC,CASSLESGYGANVLTF
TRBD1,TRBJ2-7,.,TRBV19,TGTGCCAGTAGTACGCCAGGGGACAGCTACGAGCAGTACTTC,CASSTPGDSYEQYF
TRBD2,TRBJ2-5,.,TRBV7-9,TGTGCCAGCAGCTTTCTAGCGGGAGAAGAGACCCAGTACTTC,CASSFLAGEETQYF
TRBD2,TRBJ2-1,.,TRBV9,TGTGCCAGCAGCGGAACCCGACTAGCGGGAGCACTCAATGAGCAGTTCTTC,CASSGTRLAGALNEQFF
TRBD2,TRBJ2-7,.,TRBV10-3,TGTGCCATCAGTGAGTCGATTAGCGGGAGCTACGAGCAGTACTTC,CAISESISGSYEQYF
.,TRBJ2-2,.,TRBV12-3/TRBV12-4,TGTGCCAGCAGTTTCGCGAACACCGGGGAGCTGTTTTTT,CASSFANTGELFF
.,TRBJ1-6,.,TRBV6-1,TGTGCCAGCAGTGAAAGTGGACAGACAAATTCACCCCTCCACTTT,CASSESGQTNSPLHF
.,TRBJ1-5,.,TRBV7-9,TGTGCCAGCAGCTCCCTGACAGAGGACGGAGGCAATCAGCCCCAGCATTTT,CASSSLTEDGGNQPQHF
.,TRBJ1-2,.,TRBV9,TGTGCCAGCAGCCCAGAGGTACAGGTACATAACTATGGCTACACCTTC,CASSPEVQVHNYGYTF
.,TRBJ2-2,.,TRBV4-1,TGCGCCAGCAGCCGAGAACCGGGACACAACACCGGGGAGCTGTTTTTT,CASSREPGHNTGELFF
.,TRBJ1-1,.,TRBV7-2,TGTGCCAGCAGCTTAGCGTTGGGAGGAAACACTGAAGCTTTCTTT,CASSLALGGNTEAFF
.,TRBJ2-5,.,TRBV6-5,TGTGCCAGCAGGGGCTCAGGGACCCAGTACTTC,CASRGSGTQYF
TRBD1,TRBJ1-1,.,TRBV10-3,TGTGCCATCAGTGGACAGGGGAACACTGAAGCTTTCTTT,CAISGQGNTEAFF
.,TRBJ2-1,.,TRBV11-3,TGTGCCAGCAGCATTTCGTGGGGTGACAGGGACTTCGACAATGAGCAGTTCTTC,CASSISWGDRDFDNEQFF
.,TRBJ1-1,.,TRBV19,TGTGCCAGTAGTATGTACCTCCGGGTGGAAGCTTTCTTT,CASSMYLRVEAFF
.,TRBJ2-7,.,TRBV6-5,TGTGCCAGCACCAAGACGGGACTGGCTTACGAGCAGTACTTC,CASTKTGLAYEQYF
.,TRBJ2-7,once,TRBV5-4,TGTGCCAGCAGGGCTGACAGCTACGAGCAGTACTTC,CASRADSYEQYF
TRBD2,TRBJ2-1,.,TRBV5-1,TGCGCCAGCAGCTTGTACCGACGGGGGGCCGGGACTAGCGGATTATACAATGAGCAGTTCTTC,CASSLYRRGAGTSGLYNEQFF
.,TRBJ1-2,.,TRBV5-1,TGCGCCAGCAGCTTGGGGCCAGGGGAGGGCCACTATGGCTACACCTTC,CASSLGPGEGHYGYTF
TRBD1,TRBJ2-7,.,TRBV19,TGTGCCAGTAGTGGGGACAGCAGAGCCTCCTACGAGCAGTACTTC,CASSGDSRASYEQYF
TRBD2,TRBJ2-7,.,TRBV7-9,TGTGCCAGCAGCCCCTGGACTAGCGGGAGATACGAGCAGTACTTC,CASSPWTSGRYEQYF
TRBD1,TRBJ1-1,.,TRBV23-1,TGCGCCAGTTTGACAGGGGCGCGGAACACTGAAGCTTTCTTT,CASLTGARNTEAFF
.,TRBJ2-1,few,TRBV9,TGTGCCAGCAGCCCAAATCTAGGTCGACTAAGGATCGATGAGCAGTTCTTC,CASSPNLGRLRIDEQFF
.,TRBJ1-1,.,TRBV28,TGTGCCAGCATCGGCGGGGGGAGTACTGAAGCTTTCTTT,CASIGGGSTEAFF
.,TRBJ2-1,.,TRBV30,TGTGCCTGGAGTTTAAGCACCTACAATGAGCAGTTCTTC,CAWSLSTYNEQFF
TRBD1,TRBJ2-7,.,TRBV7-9,TGTGCCAGCAGCTTAAGGGACAGGGGTTACGAGCAGTACTTC,CASSLRDRGYEQYF
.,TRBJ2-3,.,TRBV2,TGTGCCAGCAGTGAAGTTGGCGGGCGCACAGATACGCAGTATTTT,CASSEVGGRTDTQYF
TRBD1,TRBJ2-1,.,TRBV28,TGTGCCAGCAGTTTAATCCTCGGACAGGGGGGATACAATGAGCAGTTCTTC,CASSLILGQGGYNEQFF
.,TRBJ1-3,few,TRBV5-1,TGCGCCAGCAGCTTGGATCGGGTTACCTCTGGAAACACCATATATTTT,CASSLDRVTSGNTIYF
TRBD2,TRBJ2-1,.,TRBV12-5,TGTGCTAGTGGTTTGAGCGGGAGGGCGACCGAGCAGTTCTTC,CASGLSGRATEQFF
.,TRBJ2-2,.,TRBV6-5,TGTGCCAGCAGTCAGCTAGCGAACACCGGGGAGCTGTTTTTT,CASSQLANTGELFF
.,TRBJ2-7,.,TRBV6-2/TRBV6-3,TGTGCCAGCAGTTACTCCCAGGAACTGGGCTACGAGCAGTACTTC,CASSYSQELGYEQYF
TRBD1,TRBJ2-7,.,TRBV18,TGTGCCAGCTCATCCGCAGGGGGCCGGGGAAGAGAGCAGTACTTC,CASSSAGGRGREQYF
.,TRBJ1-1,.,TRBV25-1,TGTGCCAGCAGTGAATCTGGCAGGGTAAGGACTGAAGCTTTCTTT,CASSESGRVRTEAFF
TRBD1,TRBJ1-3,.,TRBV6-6,TGTGCCAGTCAGATACAGGGGGCGCTTAGCACCATATATTTT,CASQIQGALSTIYF
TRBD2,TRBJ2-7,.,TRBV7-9,TGTGCCAGCGGACTGGGACTAGTCGCCGAGCAGTACTTC,CASGLGLVAEQYF
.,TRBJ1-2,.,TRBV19,TGTGCCACTACCGCGGGAGGTAACTATGGCTACACCTTC,CATTAGGNYGYTF
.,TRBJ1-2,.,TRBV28,TGTGCCAGCAGTTTATCCCAGGGCTATGGCTACACCTTC,CASSLSQGYGYTF
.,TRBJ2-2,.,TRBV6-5,TGTGCCAGCAGGAGGCCAGGAGGCAACACCGGGGAGCTGTTTTTT,CASRRPGGNTGELFF
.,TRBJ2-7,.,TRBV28,TGTGCCAGCAGTTCAGCACAGGCGTACTCCTACGAGCAGTACTTC,CASSSAQAYSYEQYF
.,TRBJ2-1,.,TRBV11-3,TGTGCCAGCAGCCCCCGGGGGGCTGTCAATGAGCAGTTCTTC,CASSPRGAVNEQFF
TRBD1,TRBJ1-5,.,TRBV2,TGTGCCAGCAGGAGAGGGACAGGGAAGTATAGCAATCAGCCCCAGCATTTT,CASRRGTGKYSNQPQHF
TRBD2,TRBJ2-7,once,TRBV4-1,TGCGCCAGCAGCCCGACTAGCGGCTACGAGCAGTACTTC,CASSPTSGYEQYF